This TCR beta chain appears in the sequencing data of a study of T cell repertoires in cytomegalovirus infection (dated by TCRdb to about 2019). In the study overall: Donor HLA type was relevant to the analysis, as public TCR beta signatures indicated carriage of CMV infection together with the matching HLA type.

With respect to this clonotype: No antigen is known for it. No much larger clone is present one base from it, and per-base qualities are unavailable.

What the research found in general, with its limitations: In both this cohort and an independent cohort of 350 to 400 donors, the cumulative frequency of public TCR beta family members distinguished carriers of CMV infection plus the relevant HLA type. The ex vivo response was dominated by HLA-C-restricted CMV-specific TCR beta clonotypes, and the single most frequent clonotype in two of eight donors was supplied by these HLA-C-restricted clonotypes.

Ends trimmed: V by 2 bases, J by 7 bases; bases unmatched to a gene: 3. In the germline V gene (reference sequence), CDR1 corresponds to DFQATT and CDR2 to SNEGSKA. From its cysteine to its phenylalanine, the CDR3 spans 12 amino acids. Only the CDR3 portion is preserved as DNA: 36 bases, with reading frame beginning at the first base. Sequencing relied on an Illumina HiSeq 1500. The public sequencing data were trimmed at Q25 with fastp and processed into clonotypes with MiXCR by TCRdb, which kept only in-frame beta chains. Rows with a matching CDR3 protein are joined into one entry that keeps the most common DNA and genes. In all, the sample holds some 270,000 distinct CDR3 sequences, and more than 15% of those were seen once. The top ten hold around 47% of the sample.

Sequencing used CD8+ T cells from PBMCs. The chain employs TRBV20-1 and TRBJ2-7; 9 middle bases align to TRBD1. This TCR came from a human donor in good health (CMV status not recorded). Some clones in this sample may be carry-over from other donors' samples. The CDR3 region has the sequence CSARLTGGEQYF. The DNA is as follows: TGCAGTGCTAGATTGACAGGGGGAGAGCAGTACTTC.